The clone carrying this T cell receptor (beta chain) was counted only a few times. The data belong to a study of blood T cell repertoires in COVID-19. Assay: immunoSEQ multiplex PCR; the TCRdb copy retains only in-frame clones and omits some. The sample holds roughly 74,000 clones; around four fifths are singletons and the top ten take about 37%. J gave up 1 base and V 5 bases, and 1 base lay outside the gene matches. Looked up from germline, CDR1 is MNHNY and CDR2 is SVGAGI (reference sequence). The CDR3 spans 14 residues. Sequencing was done on a sample of peripheral blood. J is TRBJ2-2 and V is TRBV6-6, with 7 bases lining up with TRBD1. This TCR was sampled from a man between 65 and 85 years old with acute or convalescent COVID-19. This CDR3 is CASSRTGNTGELFF. The CDR3 region has the DNA TGTGCCAGCAGTCGGACAGGGAACACCGGGGAGCTGTTTTTT.